This T cell receptor beta chain was identified during a study of blood T cell repertoires in COVID-19. At the level of the study: T cells, B-cell-depleted T cells, or PBMCs provided the cDNA or gDNA that served as material.

With 1 base clipped from V and 5 bases from J, the junction kept 0 bases outside the gene matches. CDR1 and CDR2 (germline): SGHVS, FQNEAQ. This CDR3 is 14 amino acids long. Authors' analysis steps: Estimation of nucleated cell counts was performed using reference gene primer amplification. The protocol was immunoSEQ multiplex PCR, while the TCRdb copy is restricted to in-frame clones and leaves out a portion. Clone size and V and J calls were adopted from that table, with D and trimming inferred from the DNA. The sample lists about 360,000 clones, roughly 86% seen once, with around 1.9% in the top ten. Participant age was roughly 18 to 90 years, and participants resided in about two dozen US areas. Participant reports of clinical history set cohort assignment.

The chain has TRBV7-8 and TRBJ1-5; 9 nucleotides line up with TRBD1. Input material: PBMCs or T cells enriched from blood (not recorded which). The clonotype was recovered from a woman between 40 and 50 years old with acute COVID-19. CDR3: CASSLGDRDQPQHF. CDR3 nucleotides: TGTGCCAGCAGCTTAGGGGACAGGGATCAGCCCCAGCATTTT.